This TCR beta chain derives from a study of blood T cell repertoires in COVID-19. About the study: Sites across the United States, Italy and Spain contributed samples from acute and convalescent COVID-19. Sample material is recorded as cDNA or gDNA derived from T cells, B-cell-depleted T cells, or PBMCs.

Original handling: The authors estimated nucleated cell counts from reference gene primer amplification. Sequencing used immunoSEQ multiplex PCR; TCRdb keeps in-frame clones, though not all of them. Clonal size and the V and J genes are those of that table, whereas D and trimming came from the DNA. The data show approximately 33,000 clones, 75% to 90% seen once. Germline CDR1 and CDR2: MNHEY and SVGAGI. V gave up 5 bases and J gave up 1 base, with 13 bases separating them. This CDR3 contains 15 residues. Sequencing input: peripheral blood. V gene TRBV6-5 combines with J gene TRBJ2-3, with a weak D call TRBD2 (6 bases). This clonotype was sampled from a man between 65 and 85 years old with acute or convalescent COVID-19. CDR3 DNA sequence: TGTGCCAGCAGTCCGAGCGGGTTCGGCACAGATACGCAGTATTTT. Translated, it gives CASSPSGFGTDTQYF.